This record concerns one T cell receptor (beta chain) sequence. Germline V gene lookup returns CDR1 DFQATT and CDR2 SNEGSKA (reference sequence). V lost 1 base, J lost 5 bases, and 5 bases lay in between. The CDR3 sequence is 11 residues long. This sample stems from a study of T-cell reconstitution after alpha-beta-depleted transplantation in children. Preparation of the TCRbeta library was carried out with unique molecular identifiers. TCRdb ran MiXCR on the PCR reads and lists one entry per CDR3 protein. The data hold 25,000 to 30,000 distinct CDR3 sequences, with 15% to 20% observed a single time. The material was PBMCs, mostly from graft donor cells, obtained 60 days after TCRalphabeta/CD19-depleted stem cell transplant. This clonotype was sampled from a male patient between 2 and 10 years old who had a stem cell transplant for acute lymphoblastic leukemia, so the T cells may come from the graft donor. This rearrangement joins TRBV20-1 to TRBJ2-5; no reliable D call. CDR3 DNA: TGCAGTGCTAGAGTTCGGGAGACCCAGTACTTC. The encoded protein is CSARVRETQYF.